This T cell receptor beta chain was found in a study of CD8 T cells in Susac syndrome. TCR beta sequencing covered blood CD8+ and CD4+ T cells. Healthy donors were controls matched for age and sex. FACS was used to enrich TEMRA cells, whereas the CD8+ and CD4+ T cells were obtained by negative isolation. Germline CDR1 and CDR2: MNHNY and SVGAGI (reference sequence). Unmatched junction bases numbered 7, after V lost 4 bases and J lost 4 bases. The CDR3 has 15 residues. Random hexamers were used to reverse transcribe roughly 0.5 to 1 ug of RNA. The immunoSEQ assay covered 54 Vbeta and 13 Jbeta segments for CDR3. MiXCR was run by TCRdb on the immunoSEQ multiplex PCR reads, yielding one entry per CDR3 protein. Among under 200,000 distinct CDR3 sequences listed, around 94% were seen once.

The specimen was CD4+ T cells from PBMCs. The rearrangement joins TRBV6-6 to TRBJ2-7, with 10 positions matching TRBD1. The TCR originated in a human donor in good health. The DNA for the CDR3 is TGTGCCAGCAGTTCCTGGGACAGGGGACTTTACGAGCAGTACTTC. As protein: CASSSWDRGLYEQYF.